Presented here are 6 T cell receptor beta chains from one specimen sequenced in a study of cytomegalovirus exposure and HLA in healthy donors. PCR primers comprised 60 Vbeta and 13 Jbeta primers. Generated by immunoSEQ multiplex PCR, the TCRdb table keeps only in-frame clones and is missing some. The table includes 70,000 to 90,000 clones, 50% to 80% detected once. The source material was PBMCs. The receptor set was obtained from a man in his forties or fifties in good health and CMV-seropositive.

This CDR3 reads CASTRANTGELFF. Written as DNA, the CDR3 is TGCGCCAGCACACGGGCGAACACCGGGGAGCTGTTTTTT. The J gene is TRBJ2-2, the V gene TRBV5-1; D is ambiguous. V was shortened by 6 bases and J by 0 bases, with 6 bases between the two germline ends. The CDR3 covers 13 residues. Germline V gene lookup returns CDR1 SGHRS and CDR2 YFSETQ.

The chain links TRBV28 to TRBJ2-5, with D possibly TRBD2 on 6 matching bases. Germline V CDR1 and CDR2: MDHEN, SYDVKM. The ends were cut back, 5 bases at V and 3 bases at J, with 13 bases in the middle. The CDR3 is 14 amino acids. The CDR3 nucleotides are TGTGCCAGCAGTCCATCGCCGGGGGAAGAGACCCAGTACTTC. It is translated as CASSPSPGEETQYF.

V usage is TRBV10-3 and J usage is TRBJ1-1; D is ambiguous. Germline V lookup: CDR1 ENHRY, CDR2 SYGVKD. The V gene lost 7 bases and the J gene lost 5 bases, with 11 bases spanning the gap. The CDR3 contains 12 residues. The CDR3 sequence: CAIKKGDTEAFF. DNA for the CDR3: TGTGCCATCAAAAAGGGAGATACTGAAGCTTTCTTT.

This chain links TRBV6-5 with TRBJ1-1, with 7 bases matching TRBD1. The trim removed 4 bases at V and 4 bases at J, leaving 3 bases unmatched. The V gene's germline CDR1 is MNHEY and CDR2 SVGAGI. This CDR3 has 13 residues. The CDR3 loop is CASSSSGGTEAFF. The CDR3 coding sequence is TGTGCCAGCAGTTCTTCAGGGGGCACTGAAGCTTTCTTT.

The chain couples TRBV11-2 to TRBJ1-2; 8 bases agree with TRBD1. The CDR3 covers 14 residues. V gave up 8 bases and J gave up 2 bases; unmatched junction bases: 7. CDR1 is SGHAT and CDR2 is FQNNGV in the germline V gene. The CDR3 reads CASGLGDRNYGYTF. Here the CDR3 DNA reads TGTGCCAGCGGACTCGGGGACAGGAACTATGGCTACACCTTC.

The chain joins TRBV5-1 to TRBJ2-3, with D maybe TRBD1 (5 bases). The V gene's germline CDR1 is SGHRS and CDR2 YFSETQ. The CDR3 totals 14 residues. V lost 6 bases, J lost 0 bases, and 11 bases lay in between. The DNA for the CDR3 is TGCGCCAGCAAGTCGCCAGGGAGCACAGATACGCAGTATTTT. Protein sequence: CASKSPGSTDTQYF. The full variable domain, its missing parts supplied by reference TRBV5-1 and TRBJ2-3, is KAGVTQTPRYLIKTRGQQVTLSCSPISGHRSVSWYQQTPGQGLQFLFEYFSETQRNKGNFPGRFSGRQFSNSRSEMNVSTLELGDSALYLCASKSPGSTDTQYFGPGTRLTVL.